This TCR beta chain was found in a study of a mutant IDH1 vaccine in newly diagnosed glioma (dated by TCRdb to about 2021). Regarding the complete study: Of the approximately 35 treated patients, 62.5% were male and 37.5% were female, and a mean age of approximately 40 years was recorded. Before enrollment, most patients had been given radiochemotherapy with temozolomide as standard therapy, while the rest had received either radiotherapy alone or temozolomide alone. Peripheral blood was collected at six visits: V03 (baseline), V05, V07, V10, V12 and V13. Longitudinal TCRB deep sequencing was done for 25 treated patients, wherever samples were available for exploratory analyses. General findings and caveats noted by the study authors: Immune responses induced by the vaccine were seen in 93.3% of patients across multiple MHC alleles. It was noted by the authors that analyses of patient blood samples could not be reproduced owing to sample limitations. Selection of PBMC samples for TCRB deep sequencing was based on availability. Changes in the top peripheral T cell clonotypes picked up by TCRB sequencing did not appear to be linked to pseudoprogression.

Library generation was performed with the immunoSEQ multiplex PCR assay. Rearranged TCR beta chain sequences were amplified with the hsTCRB Kit following the manufacturer's protocol. An Illumina MiSeq was used to sequence the TCRB libraries. Under the source paper's analysis protocol: The proprietary platform of the kit vendor was used for demultiplexing, trimming and gene mapping. The clones in this table, taken by TCRdb from immuneACCESS, are in-frame only. Not every clone is retained; where verified, under half of the shortfall comes from an unresolved V gene, and the cause of the rest is unknown. V, J and clone size are those of that table, while D and trimming were read from the DNA. The sample table shows tens of thousands of clones, and more than 65% are seen once. 8.2% of the sample belongs to the ten largest clones. As concerns this clone: Its binding antigen is unknown. No base quality values were provided; no much bigger clone lies one nucleotide off.

At the junction V is shortened by 6 bases and J by 4 bases; bases outside the gene matches: 12. The CDR3 starts with the cysteine, ends with the phenylalanine, and has 15 residues. Of the read, only the CDR3 DNA is kept; its 45 bases are in frame from base 1. From a lookup of the germline V gene, CDR1 and CDR2 are SGHRS and YFSETQ. This specimen's time point label, interpreted: baseline, week 1 (first vaccination visit). Taken with the paper, the label for treatment or condition translates to: pre-vaccination baseline after standard-of-care therapy. The donors had newly diagnosed IDH1-mutant astrocytomas of WHO grade 3 or 4 that showed loss of nuclear ATRX. The samples were drawn from NOA16, a multicentre, single-arm, open-label phase I trial in Germany that tested a mutant IDH1 peptide vaccine in humans for the first time. Visit V03 blood draws served as the baseline sample for immunogenicity testing. Genomic DNA for TCRB sequencing was extracted from EDTA blood using the DNeasy Blood and Tissue Kit.

The sample consisted of PBMCs, taken from a glioma patient treated with radiotherapy, temozolomide or both. The sequence came from a middle-aged man with glioma. The rearrangement combines TRBV5-1 with TRBJ1-2, with TRBD1 identical over 7 junction bases. CDR3 protein: CASTISYRGGYGYTF. At the DNA level, the sequence is TGCGCCAGCACGATATCATACAGGGGTGGCTATGGCTACACCTTC.